Listed below are T cell receptor beta chains from one sample, sequenced in a study of human T cells and chemical hapten exposure. TCRdb re-called the RACE reads with MiXCR, one entry per CDR3 protein. The table includes more than 75,000 distinct CDR3 sequences, about 9.6% detected once. Sequencing was performed on whole blood, taken in connection with sensitization to the hapten diphenylcyclopropenone (DPC). Every receptor here comes from a woman in her 40s with alopecia areata. Some clones in this sample may be carry-over from other donors' samples. Each CDR3 is given with its conserved first and last residue. The order of the fields is D gene, V gene, J gene, clone size, CDR3 DNA, CDR3 protein. A D gene is named only where the DNA matches it firmly. Where a row states a size, it is once, few, many or the class of an expanded clone; other rows omit it.

>.|TRBV6-2/TRBV6-3|TRBJ2-5|few
TGTGCCAGCAGTAGACGACCCGAGACCCAGTACTTC
CASSRRPETQYF
>.|TRBV2|TRBJ2-2|.
TGTGCCAGCGACGAACAGGCGAACACCGGGGAGCTGTTTTTT
CASDEQANTGELFF
>TRBD2|TRBV11-3|TRBJ2-1|.
TGTGCCAGCAGCTTTGGGGTAGCGGGAGCCTCTGACTACAATGAGCAGTTCTTC
CASSFGVAGASDYNEQFF
>.|TRBV7-2|TRBJ2-7|many
TGTGCCAGCAGTCCCCGACCCGGCGAGCAGTACTTC
CASSPRPGEQYF
>.|TRBV3-1|TRBJ2-3|.
TGTGCCAGCAGCCGCGATTTCGATACGCAGTATTTT
CASSRDFDTQYF
>TRBD2|TRBV18|TRBJ2-1|many
TGTGCCAGCTCACCACCACTAGCGAGGTCCTACAATGAGCAGTTCTTC
CASSPPLARSYNEQFF
>.|TRBV5-1|TRBJ2-7|.
TGCGCCAGCAGCTTAGAAGCCACCACCTACGAGCAGTACTTC
CASSLEATTYEQYF
>.|TRBV12-3/TRBV12-4|TRBJ1-1|many
TGTGCCAGCAGTCCTCACCAGGGATCTGAAGCTTTCTTT
CASSPHQGSEAFF
>.|TRBV6-1|TRBJ2-1|many
TGTGCCAGCAATCCAAGAGCCGGGACGATGACAACCGACAACAATGAGCAGTTCTTC
CASNPRAGTMTTDNNEQFF
>TRBD1|TRBV28|TRBJ2-1|few
TGTGCCAGCAGGTCCGGGACAGGGGGCACTAATGAGCAGTTCTTC
CASRSGTGGTNEQFF
>.|TRBV7-3|TRBJ2-6|few
TGTGCCAGCAGGGCTGGGGAGACTGGGGCCAACGTCCTGACTTTC
CASRAGETGANVLTF
>TRBD1|TRBV12-3/TRBV12-4|TRBJ2-1|.
TGTGCCAGCAGGGGTCCCAGGGGGCGTGAGCAGTTCTTC
CASRGPRGREQFF
>TRBD2|TRBV6-5|TRBJ2-1|few
TGTGCCAGCAGTTACACTTATGGACTAGCGGGAGCGGATGAGCAGTTCTTC
CASSYTYGLAGADEQFF
>.|TRBV20-1|TRBJ1-5|few
TGCAGTGCTAGAGGGCCGGGCAATCAGCCCCAGCATTTT
CSARGPGNQPQHF
>TRBD2|TRBV7-2|TRBJ2-7|few
TGTGCCAGCAGCTCCCACATAGCGGGAGCCCTCTACGAGCAGTACTTC
CASSSHIAGALYEQYF
>.|TRBV20-1|TRBJ2-7|many
TGCAGTGCCCAGCATTCCTACGAGCAGTACTTC
CSAQHSYEQYF
>.|TRBV6-2/TRBV6-3|TRBJ2-7|many
TGTGCCAGTTCAAACAGCAGGGGCGAGCAGTACTTC
CASSNSRGEQYF
>.|TRBV7-6|TRBJ2-1|few
TGTGCCAGCAGCTCACTTGTAAAATCGGAGCAGTTCTTC
CASSSLVKSEQFF
>TRBD2|TRBV12-3/TRBV12-4|TRBJ2-7|many
TGTGCCAGCAGTTTCGGCGGCGGGAGGGGATACGAGCAGTACTTC
CASSFGGGRGYEQYF
>TRBD2|TRBV19|TRBJ2-1|few
TGTGCCAGTAGTATGGGGACTAGCGGGAGCCCTGGTAATGAGCAGTTCTTC
CASSMGTSGSPGNEQFF
>.|TRBV20-1|TRBJ2-3|.
TGCAGCACACGGGGGAGGTACACAGATACGCAGTATTTT
CSTRGRYTDTQYF
>.|TRBV28|TRBJ2-2|many
TGTGCCAGCTCCGGGCCTCTGGAGGCCGGGGAGCTGTTTTTT
CASSGPLEAGELFF
>.|TRBV9|TRBJ2-2|.
TGTGCCAGCAGCGTCTCCCCCGGGCCGAACACCGGGGAGCTGTTTTTT
CASSVSPGPNTGELFF
>.|TRBV25-1|TRBJ2-3|many
TGTGCCAGCAGTGAATCGTTGGGAACCACAGATACGCAGTATTTT
CASSESLGTTDTQYF
>.|TRBV5-1|TRBJ2-2|many
TGCGCCAGCAGCTTGTTTACGGGGACCACCGGGGAGCTGTTTTTT
CASSLFTGTTGELFF
>TRBD1|TRBV9|TRBJ2-7|few
TGTGCCAGCAGCGTCCAGGGGGCTGGCTACGAGCAGTACTTC
CASSVQGAGYEQYF
>TRBD2|TRBV11-2|TRBJ2-2|many
TGTGCCAGCAGCTATACTAGCGGGAGGGTAGAGGACACCGGGGAGCTGTTTTTT
CASSYTSGRVEDTGELFF
>.|TRBV30|TRBJ1-2|many
TGTGCCTGGGTCCTACGGGGGCTCGACTATGGCTACACCTTC
CAWVLRGLDYGYTF
>.|TRBV5-4|TRBJ1-2|.
TGTGCCAGCAGCTTACCGGGAGATTATGGCTACACCTTC
CASSLPGDYGYTF
>.|TRBV28|TRBJ2-2|.
TGTGCCAGCAGTTTCAACTCACCCGGAGGGGACACCGGGGAGCTGTTTTTT
CASSFNSPGGDTGELFF
>.|TRBV10-3|TRBJ2-6|few
TGTGCCATCAGTGAGTTGGAGGCTGGGGCCAACGTCCTGACTTTC
CAISELEAGANVLTF
>.|TRBV9|TRBJ2-3|many
TGTGCCAGCAGCGTATTAGGTGGGGGGGCCACAGATACGCAGTATTTT
CASSVLGGGATDTQYF
>TRBD1|TRBV18|TRBJ2-7|few
TGTGCCAGCTCACCTTCGCCAGGGGGATCCTACGAGCAGTACTTC
CASSPSPGGSYEQYF
>TRBD2|TRBV18|TRBJ2-3|few
TGTGCCAGCTCACCCCCGGGACTAGCGCCAGATACGCAGTATTTT
CASSPPGLAPDTQYF
>.|TRBV24-1|TRBJ2-1|few
TGTGCCACCAGTGATCAGGGGACTGAGCAGTTCTTC
CATSDQGTEQFF
>TRBD2|TRBV9|TRBJ2-1|.
TGTGCCAGCAGCGGCACTAGCGAGAGAGTCTACAATGAGCAGTTCTTC
CASSGTSERVYNEQFF
>.|TRBV19|TRBJ1-5|.
TGTGCCAGTAGTCCTATCCGGGACTACAATCAGCCCCAGCATTTT
CASSPIRDYNQPQHF
>TRBD2|TRBV19|TRBJ2-1|few
TGTGCCAGTAGTACAACTTTTAGCGGGAGGGCCCCGCAGTTCTTC
CASSTTFSGRAPQFF
>.|TRBV19|TRBJ1-2|few
TGTGCCAGTAGTCCCGGCCCTTATGGCTACACCTTC
CASSPGPYGYTF
>TRBD1|TRBV27|TRBJ1-1|many
TGTGCCAGCAGTTTCCTGGGACAGGGATCGAACACTGAAGCTTTCTTT
CASSFLGQGSNTEAFF
>.|TRBV6-5|TRBJ1-1|many
TGTGCCAGCAGTTACTCCGTCGGGGGCACTGAAGCTTTCTTT
CASSYSVGGTEAFF
>.|TRBV28|TRBJ2-7|.
TGTGCCAGCAGTTTATCCAACAGGGCAGAGCAGTACTTC
CASSLSNRAEQYF
>.|TRBV5-1|TRBJ2-7|.
TGCGCCAGCAGTCCCGGGACCTACGAGCAGTACTTC
CASSPGTYEQYF
>TRBD1|TRBV6-6|TRBJ1-2|many
TGTGCCAGCAGTTTACAGGGGAACTATGGCTACACCTTC
CASSLQGNYGYTF
>.|TRBV15|TRBJ1-4|many
TGTGCCACCAGCAGAGACCAACAAAGGAATGAAAAACTGTTTTTT
CATSRDQQRNEKLFF
>.|TRBV4-2|TRBJ1-2|.
TGTGCCAGCAGCCAAGAACGGCATCGTAATAACTATGGCTACACCTTC
CASSQERHRNNYGYTF
>TRBD2|TRBV7-6|TRBJ2-7|many
TGTGCCAGCAGCCCGACTAGCGGGAGGTTCCACGAGCAGTACTTC
CASSPTSGRFHEQYF
>.|TRBV11-2|TRBJ2-5|many
TGTGCCAGCAGCCTAGGGACTTTTCAAGAGACCCAGTACTTC
CASSLGTFQETQYF
>.|TRBV20-1|TRBJ1-5|many
TGCAGTGCTAGCTTACATAGAGGTCAGCCCCAGCATTTT
CSASLHRGQPQHF
>TRBD1|TRBV5-1|TRBJ2-3|many
TGCGCCAGCAGCTTGGGGACAGGGGCCCCCACAGATACGCAGTATTTT
CASSLGTGAPTDTQYF
>.|TRBV29-1|TRBJ2-7|.
TGCAGCGTCGATGGGGGGGGCCACGAGCAGTACTTC
CSVDGGGHEQYF
>TRBD1|TRBV15|TRBJ1-4|.
TGTGCCACCAGGCCAGGGGGGTCGGGGGAAAAACTGTTTTTT
CATRPGGSGEKLFF
>.|TRBV11-2|TRBJ2-2|many
TGTGCCAGCAGCTTAGAGTCTAACACCGGGGAGCTGTTTTTT
CASSLESNTGELFF
>.|TRBV10-3|TRBJ2-7|.
TGTGCCCTTCGGGAGGGACAGGGAGGAATCTACGAGCAGTACTTC
CALREGQGGIYEQYF
>.|TRBV20-1|TRBJ2-5|many
TGCAGTGCTAGAGGGGCAGGGAAAGAGACCCAGTACTTC
CSARGAGKETQYF